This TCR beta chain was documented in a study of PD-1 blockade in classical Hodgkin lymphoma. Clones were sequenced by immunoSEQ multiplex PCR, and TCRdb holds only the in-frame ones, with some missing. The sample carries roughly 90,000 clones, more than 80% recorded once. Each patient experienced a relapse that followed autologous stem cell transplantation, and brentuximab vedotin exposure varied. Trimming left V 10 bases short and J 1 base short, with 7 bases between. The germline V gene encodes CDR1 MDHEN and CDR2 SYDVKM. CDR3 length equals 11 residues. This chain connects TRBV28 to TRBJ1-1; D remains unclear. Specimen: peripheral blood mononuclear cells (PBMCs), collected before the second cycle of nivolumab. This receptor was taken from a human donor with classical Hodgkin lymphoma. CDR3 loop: CATRTNTEAFF. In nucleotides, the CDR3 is TGTGCCACCCGAACGAACACTGAAGCTTTCTTT.